Shown below are 28 T cell receptor beta chains from a single sample sequenced in a study of regulatory T cells in long-lasting Graves disease. Assembly of TCR beta libraries relied on iRepertoire HTBI primers together with Arm-PCR of CDR3 regions. TCRdb ran MiXCR on the multiplex PCR reads and lists one entry per CDR3 protein. The data contain around 460,000 distinct CDR3 sequences, approximately 15% of them singletons. Specified time point: newly diagnosed GD, antithyroid drugs for less than 3 months. From RNA extracted from PBMCs, the TCR library was made. The same sample was also studied in work on T cells in Graves' hyperthyroidism and ophthalmopathy.

Here the sequenced sample was peripheral blood mononuclear cells (PBMCs), taken at new diagnosis, from a patient treated with antithyroid drugs. The receptors here all came from a woman in her forties or fifties with Graves disease.

This clonotype occurred many times. The V gene is TRBV25-1, the J gene TRBJ1-2, with 8 bases fitting TRBD1. The length of the CDR3 is 15 residues. Unmatched junction bases numbered 8, after V lost 4 bases and J lost 4 bases. Germline assignment: CDR1 MGHDK and CDR2 SYGVNS. CDR3 residues: CASSAPGQGVYGYTF. CDR3 in DNA: TGTGCCAGCAGTGCCCCCGGACAGGGCGTCTATGGCTACACCTTC.

Of note for this clonotype: One base away lies a much larger clone, so this may be a sequencing read error. The J gene is TRBJ2-1, the V gene TRBV5-5; TRBD2 is a possible D gene (5 bases). The CDR3 is made up of 17 amino acids. CDR1 is SGHKS and CDR2 is YYEKEE in the germline V gene (reference sequence). CDR3 residues: CASSLVGAGPTYNKQFF. The DNA for the CDR3 is TGTGCCAGCAGCTTAGTGGGTGCGGGTCCCACCTACAATAAGCAGTTCTTC.

The gene calls are TRBV18 and TRBJ2-1; D gene unclear. V gave up 6 bases and J gave up 2 bases, with 11 bases separating them. Germline V gene lookup returns CDR1 KGHSH and CDR2 LQKENI. The CDR3 contains 14 residues. CDR3 region: CASSPAQTYNEQFF. The CDR3 nucleotides read TGTGCCAGCTCTCCTGCCCAAACCTACAATGAGCAGTTCTTC.

This clonotype was found many times. The CDR3 sequence: CASSLGGTGGRDTQYF. DNA for the CDR3: TGTGCCAGCAGCTTAGGCGGGACAGGGGGAAGAGATACGCAGTATTTT. V is TRBV7-8 and J is TRBJ2-3, with TRBD1 matching 11 bases. The CDR3 contains 16 residues. CDR1 and CDR2 (germline): SGHVS, FQNEAQ. V trimming: 1 base; J trimming: 5 bases; junction bases outside the gene matches: 5. Full variable domain (remainder filled in from reference TRBV7-8 and TRBJ2-3): GAGVSQSPRYKVAKRGQDVALRCDPISGHVSLFWYQQALGQGPEFLTYFQNEAQLDKSGLPSDRFFAERPEGSVSTLKIQRTQQEDSAVYLCASSLGGTGGRDTQYFGPGTRLTVL.

The chain employs TRBV10-1 and TRBJ2-3; 10 bases agree with TRBD2. V shed 5 bases and J 4 bases; nucleotides not matched to a gene: 3. Germline assignment: CDR1 WNHNN and CDR2 SYGVQD (reference sequence). The CDR3 is 14 amino acids. This CDR3 reads CASSSSGSADTQYF. DNA for the CDR3: TGCGCCAGCAGTTCTAGCGGGAGCGCAGATACGCAGTATTTT.

This clonotype was recorded many times. V usage is TRBV7-3 and J usage is TRBJ1-6, with unresolved D. V was shortened by 5 bases and J by 0 bases, with 14 bases between the two germline ends. From germline, CDR1 is SGHTA and CDR2 FQGTGA. This CDR3 comprises 17 residues. CDR3 sequence reads: CASSPGPQSSYNSPLHF. The CDR3 DNA is TGTGCCAGCAGCCCCGGGCCACAGAGCTCCTATAATTCACCCCTCCACTTT.

This clonotype has at least ten counts. This chain uses TRBV2 with TRBJ2-1, with TRBD2 as a possible D gene (5 bases). The CDR3 has 11 amino acids. Deletions cut 6 bases from V and 7 bases from J, with 7 bases between. The germline V gene encodes CDR1 SNHLY and CDR2 FYNNEI. The CDR3 nucleotides are TGTGCCAGCAGAGGCGGGAATGAGCAGTTCTTC. Translation: CASRGGNEQFF. The full variable domain, with the rest looked up from reference TRBV2 and TRBJ2-1, is EPEVTQTPSHQVTQMGQEVILRCVPISNHLYFYWYRQILGQKVEFLVSFYNNEISEKSEIFDDQFSVERPDGSNFTLKIRSTKLEDSAMYFCASRGGNEQFFGPGTRLTVL.

This clonotype was picked up a small number of times. The chain has TRBV6-5 and TRBJ2-3; possibly TRBD2 for D (5 bases). Trimming removed 2 bases at V and 0 bases at J, with 9 bases between. The CDR3 spans 15 residues. Germline CDR1 MNHEY, CDR2 SVGAGI. The CDR3 here is CASSYGGSSTDTQYF. Written as DNA, the CDR3 is TGTGCCAGCAGTTACGGCGGGTCGAGCACAGATACGCAGTATTTT.

This clonotype was detected many times. V and J are TRBV6-1 and TRBJ2-1; 8 bases match TRBD2. Unmatched junction bases numbered 5, after V lost 2 bases and J lost 8 bases. This CDR3 is built from 14 residues. The germline V gene has CDR1 MNHNS and CDR2 SASEGT. DNA of the CDR3: TGTGCCAGCAGTGAACCGGGACTAGACTATGAGCAGTTCTTC. It codes for CASSEPGLDYEQFF.

This clonotype was observed many times. The CDR3 protein is CSARGTGVWNTIYF. The CDR3 nucleotides are TGCAGTGCTAGAGGGACAGGGGTTTGGAACACCATATATTTT. The gene calls are TRBV20-1 and TRBJ1-3; TRBD1 matches 9 bases. CDR1 is DFQATT, CDR2 SNEGSKA, per germline (reference sequence). CDR3 length: 14 amino acids. The junction had 5 bases not matched to a gene; V was cut back by 1 base and J by 7 bases.

In this sample, this clonotype turned up many times. The chain couples TRBV5-8 to TRBJ2-7; no firm D call. The length of the CDR3 is 13 residues. Trimming took off 1 base at V and 3 bases at J, with 8 bases between the two ends. CDR1 SGHTS and CDR2 YDEGEE come from the germline V gene. The DNA of the CDR3 is TGTGCCAGCAGCTTGAACCAGCTCTACGAGCAGTACTTC. This sequence encodes CASSLNQLYEQYF.

Many counts were recorded for this clonotype. The V and J genes are TRBV28 and TRBJ2-7; 8 bases agree with TRBD1. Germline values: CDR1 MDHEN, CDR2 SYDVKM. The V gene end was trimmed by 5 bases and the J gene end by 0 bases; junction bases not matched to a gene: 6. The CDR3 is 15 residues long. The CDR3 sequence: CASSEGTGFSYEQYF. For the CDR3, the DNA is TGTGCCAGCAGTGAAGGGACAGGATTCTCCTACGAGCAGTACTTC.

This clonotype was counted at least ten times. The genes are TRBV6-1 and TRBJ2-7; D gene unclear. The germline gives CDR1 MNHNS, CDR2 SASEGT. The CDR3 has 11 residues. Trimming cost V 4 bases and J 4 bases, with 5 bases left between them. CDR3 protein: CASSASYEQYF. Written as DNA, the CDR3 is TGTGCCAGCAGTGCCTCGTACGAGCAGTACTTC.

This clonotype has a count of ten or more. The chain joins TRBV28 to TRBJ1-5; D is possibly TRBD1 (6 bases). The CDR3 has 18 residues. Germline CDR1 MDHEN, CDR2 SYDVKM. Trimming took off 3 bases at V and 6 bases at J, with 24 bases between the two ends. CDR3 amino acids: CASSFLVLGGAGRQPQHF. As DNA, the CDR3 is TGTGCCAGCAGTTTTTTGGTTCTGGGGGGCGCGGGTCGTCAGCCCCAGCATTTT.

This clonotype was recorded a few times. This chain connects TRBV19 to TRBJ1-1; 9 bases align to TRBD1. There are 14 residues in the CDR3. Germline CDR1 and CDR2: LNHDA and SQIVND (reference sequence). V was clipped by 6 bases and J by 10 bases; unmatched bases: 12. The CDR3 loop reads CASSHEKTDRGAFF. The CDR3 DNA reads as TGTGCCAGTAGCCACGAGAAAACGGACAGGGGAGCTTTCTTT.

The rearrangement uses TRBV2 and TRBJ1-5; 7 nucleotides agree with TRBD1. This CDR3 has 14 amino acids. Germline CDR1 is SNHLY and CDR2 is FYNNEI. Trimming took 3 bases from V and 6 from J; bases not matched to a gene: 5. The CDR3 DNA follows: TGTGCCAGCAGTGATAAGGGGGCATTTCAGCCCCAGCATTTT. It codes for CASSDKGAFQPQHF. Combining the CDR3 with reference TRBV2 and TRBJ1-5 gives the whole variable domain EPEVTQTPSHQVTQMGQEVILRCVPISNHLYFYWYRQILGQKVEFLVSFYNNEISEKSEIFDDQFSVERPDGSNFTLKIRSTKLEDSAMYFCASSDKGAFQPQHFGDGTRLSIL.

The chain recombines TRBV6-5 with TRBJ1-4; D is perhaps TRBD1 (5 bases). V lost 0 bases to trimming and J lost 0 bases, with 11 bases between them. The CDR3 runs to 17 residues. CDR1 and CDR2 from the germline V gene are MNHEY and SVGAGI. The DNA of the CDR3 is TGTGCCAGCAGTTACTCCAGGGTCTTTGCAACTAATGAAAAACTGTTTTTT. Protein: CASSYSRVFATNEKLFF.

This chain uses TRBV5-1 with TRBJ2-5; 9 bases match TRBD1. J was trimmed by 0 bases and V by 5 bases; bases with no gene match: 5. The CDR3 runs to 15 residues. Germline V gene sequence: CDR1 SGHRS, CDR2 YFSETQ. The DNA for the CDR3 is TGCGCCAGCAGTGTCGGGACAGGGTACCAAGAGACCCAGTACTTC. Translated, it gives CASSVGTGYQETQYF.

This clonotype was seen a handful of times. Possible read error: a much larger clone is one base away. The chain carries TRBV7-2 and TRBJ2-2; D remains unclear. CDR1 SGHTA and CDR2 FQGNSA come from the germline V gene. V lost 5 bases and J 3 bases, leaving 4 bases between the germline ends. The CDR3 length is 12 residues. CDR3 in DNA: TGTGCCAGCAGCGAATACACCGGGGAGCTGTTTTTT. Protein sequence: CASSEYTGELFF.

This clonotype has a handful of counts. The chain couples TRBV7-9 to TRBJ1-6; the D is unclear. The CDR3 has 14 amino acids. The V gene lost 3 bases and the J gene lost 9 bases, with 12 bases spanning the gap. Germline V gives CDR1 SEHNR, CDR2 FQNEAQ (reference sequence). The CDR3 loop reads CASSFQARGSPLHF. The CDR3 DNA reads TGTGCCAGCAGCTTTCAGGCGCGAGGTTCACCCCTCCACTTT.

This clonotype was counted only a few times. J is TRBJ1-4 and V is TRBV12-3 or TRBV12-4, with 7 nucleotides matching TRBD1. V lost 3 bases to trimming and J lost 16 bases; unmatched junction nucleotides: 11. The CDR3 runs to 13 residues. CDR3 in DNA: TGTGCCAGCAGTTTGGCAGGGGGAGACTCTAGGTTTTTT. It translates to CASSLAGGDSRFF.

With respect to this clonotype: One end of the junction does not line up with germline, which may come from a read error. The chain uses TRBV10-3 and TRBJ1-1; D uncertain. CDR1 and CDR2 (germline): ENHRY, SYGVKD. The CDR3 consists of 14 residues. The CDR3 nucleotides are TGTGCCGTCAGTGCCAATGCACTCAACACTGAAGCTTTCTTT. Residues: CAVSANALNTEAFF.

The table lists this clonotype with a few counts. The V and J genes are TRBV27 and TRBJ2-4, with 12 bases lining up with TRBD2. The CDR3 length is 17 residues. The germline CDR1 and CDR2 sequences are MNHEY and SMNVEV (reference sequence). The V segment lost 3 bases and the J segment 6 bases; nucleotides outside the gene matches: 9. CDR3 in amino acids: CASSFQGGGLAGNIQYF. The CDR3 nucleotides read TGTGCCAGCAGTTTCCAGGGGGGGGGACTAGCGGGAAACATTCAGTACTTC.

This chain joins TRBV6-1 and TRBJ2-7; no clear D gene. CDR1 is MNHNS, CDR2 SASEGT, per germline. This CDR3 region has 12 residues. The V end lost 2 bases, the J end lost 9 bases, and 11 bases lay between the germline ends. The CDR3: CASSEMVFSQYF. As DNA, the CDR3 is TGTGCCAGCAGTGAAATGGTCTTTTCGCAGTACTTC.

There are many counts of this clonotype. The CDR3 reads CASGAPDSHSQETQYF. In DNA, the CDR3 is TGTGCTAGTGGTGCTCCCGACAGCCATTCCCAAGAGACCCAGTACTTC. This chain joins TRBV12-5 and TRBJ2-5; D is possibly TRBD1 (5 bases). This CDR3 spans 16 amino acids. Germline V gene data show CDR1 as LGHNT and CDR2 as FRNRAP. The V and J ends lost 5 bases and 1 base respectively, with 17 bases between them.

This clonotype has a count of ten or more. The gene calls are TRBV7-2 and TRBJ2-1; 10 nucleotides line up with TRBD2. CDR1 is SGHTA and CDR2 is FQGNSA in the germline V gene. V dropped 7 bases and J dropped 2; count of bases not matched to a gene: 5. There are 15 residues in the CDR3. The CDR3 DNA follows: TGTGCCAGCACCGCTGGGACTAGCGCCTACAATGAGCAGTTCTTC. Protein sequence: CASTAGTSAYNEQFF.

The chain has TRBV4-1 and TRBJ2-3, with 9 bases matching TRBD2. J was trimmed by 5 bases and V by 0 bases; bases with no gene match: 12. Germline V lookup: CDR1 MGHRA, CDR2 YSYEKL. CDR3 length equals 18 residues. The CDR3 loop is CASSQDPKGLAGRDTQYF. CDR3 DNA: TGCGCCAGCAGCCAAGACCCGAAGGGGCTAGCGGGAAGAGATACGCAGTATTTT.

This clonotype was detected only a few times. The J gene is TRBJ1-1, the V gene TRBV9; D unresolved. The CDR3 is made up of 16 amino acids. The germline gives CDR1 SGDLS, CDR2 YYNGEE. The V end lost 0 bases, the J end lost 7 bases, and 19 bases lay between the germline ends. The CDR3 is CASSVEGVQDSDEAFF. The CDR3 nucleotides read TGTGCCAGCAGCGTAGAAGGAGTACAAGACTCGGATGAAGCTTTCTTT. Combining the CDR3 with reference TRBV9 and TRBJ1-1 gives the whole variable domain DSGVTQTPKHLITATGQRVTLRCSPRSGDLSVYWYQQSLDQGLQFLIQYYNGEERAKGNILERFSAQQFPDLHSELNLSSLELGDSALYFCASSVEGVQDSDEAFFGQGTRLTVV.